Below are 10 T cell receptor beta chains sequenced from a single sample in a study of blood T cells in healthy people across ages. The authors ran a second PCR of roughly 6 to 12 cycles using a sample-barcoded 5' primer and a J-beta primer mix. TCRdb reanalysed the 5' RACE reads using MiXCR and keeps one entry per CDR3 protein. The sample has around 1.5 million distinct CDR3 sequences, roughly 40% seen once; the top ten hold around 8%. The sequenced sample was blood. The receptors stem from a woman aged 18-30 years in good health.

V and J are TRBV7-2 and TRBJ2-3; 7 nucleotides agree with TRBD1. Unmatched junction bases numbered 3, after V lost 2 bases and J lost 4 bases. The CDR3 loop spans 14 amino acids. Germline V gives CDR1 SGHTA, CDR2 FQGNSA. The CDR3 spells CASSLNRGSDTQYF. The CDR3 DNA reads TGTGCCAGCAGCTTAAACAGGGGCTCAGATACGCAGTATTTT.

The chain recombines TRBV7-2 with TRBJ2-2; TRBD2 might be the D (6 bases). Germline V gene data show CDR1 as SGHTA and CDR2 as FQGNSA. Trimming removed 1 base at V and 6 bases at J, with 9 bases between. The CDR3 loop spans 14 amino acids. Written as DNA, the CDR3 is TGTGCCAGCAGCTTAGAGACTAGTGCCGGGGAGCTGTTTTTT. Translation gives CASSLETSAGELFF.

The genes are TRBV7-9 and TRBJ2-4; TRBD2 agrees at 9 bases. Near its end, the DNA agrees better with TRBJ2-7, so the J call may be wrong. The CDR3 is made up of 16 amino acids. The germline V gene has CDR1 SEHNR and CDR2 FQNEAQ (reference sequence). As DNA, the CDR3 is TGTGCCAGCAGCGCCACCGATCGGGCGGGAGGGAACGAGCAGTACTTC. The encoded protein is CASSATDRAGGNEQYF.

This rearrangement joins TRBV2 to TRBJ2-1, with a weak D call TRBD1 (5 bases). The germline gives CDR1 SNHLY, CDR2 FYNNEI. The germline V and J ends were trimmed by 11 bases and 0 bases, with 14 bases remaining between them. This CDR3 is built from 14 residues. CDR3 sequence: CAGKDIRSYNEQFF. In DNA, the CDR3 is TGTGCCGGGAAGGACATTCGCTCCTACAATGAGCAGTTCTTC.

V usage is TRBV30 and J usage is TRBJ2-5; possibly TRBD1 or TRBD2 for D (6 bases each). Germline V CDR1 and CDR2: GTSNPN, SVGIG (reference sequence). The CDR3 loop spans 12 amino acids. CDR3 protein: CTTTGAGETQYF. CDR3 DNA sequence: TGTACCACGACGGGGGCCGGAGAGACCCAGTACTTC.

The table lists this clonotype with a few counts. The chain links TRBV24-1 to TRBJ2-7; perhaps TRBD1 as D (6 bases). The DNA end is a closer match to TRBJ2-5, so the J assignment may be wrong. Germline V CDR1 and CDR2: KGHDR, SFDVKD. This CDR3 contains 15 residues. The CDR3 loop reads CATSDPQGTGETQYF. CDR3 in DNA: TGTGCCACCAGTGATCCACAGGGAACGGGAGAGACCCAGTACTTC.

This clonotype was found a few times. V and J are TRBV7-8 and TRBJ2-2; D remains unclear. Germline-derived CDR1 and CDR2 are SGHVS and FQNEAQ. V was cut by 1 base and J by 0 bases, with 9 bases left in between. This CDR3 comprises 16 residues. In DNA, the CDR3 is TGTGCCAGCAGCTTAGTTGGCAGACCGAACACCGGGGAGCTGTTTTTT. Its protein product is CASSLVGRPNTGELFF. Using reference TRBV7-8 and TRBJ2-2 for the parts outside the CDR3, the full variable domain is GAGVSQSPRYKVAKRGQDVALRCDPISGHVSLFWYQQALGQGPEFLTYFQNEAQLDKSGLPSDRFFAERPEGSVSTLKIQRTQQEDSAVYLCASSLVGRPNTGELFFGEGSRLTVL.

The chain recombines TRBV5-5 with TRBJ1-2; TRBD1 aligns across 9 bases. CDR3 length: 15 amino acids. The trim removed 0 bases at V and 7 bases at J, leaving 7 bases unmatched. Germline CDR1 is SGHKS and CDR2 is YYEKEE (reference sequence). The CDR3 sequence: CASSLGTGVLRGYTF. The CDR3, as DNA: TGTGCCAGCAGCTTGGGGACAGGGGTACTACGTGGCTACACCTTC.

In this sample, this clonotype turned up once. The rearrangement links TRBV7-9 to TRBJ2-7; 12 bases align to TRBD2. The CDR3 is 15 residues long. Trimming took 4 bases from V and 1 from J; bases not matched to a gene: 2. Germline V gene lookup returns CDR1 SEHNR and CDR2 FQNEAQ (reference sequence). CDR3 in amino acids: CASSSSGGGSYEQYF. CDR3 coding DNA: TGTGCCAGCAGCTCTAGCGGGGGGGGTTCCTACGAGCAGTACTTC.

The chain carries TRBV5-1 and TRBJ2-5, with TRBD2 matching 12 bases. Germline-derived CDR1 and CDR2 are SGHRS and YFSETQ. The CDR3 is 15 amino acids. CDR3: CADSLAGGPGETQYF. The CDR3 DNA follows: TGCGCTGATTCCCTAGCGGGGGGGCCGGGAGAGACCCAGTACTTC.